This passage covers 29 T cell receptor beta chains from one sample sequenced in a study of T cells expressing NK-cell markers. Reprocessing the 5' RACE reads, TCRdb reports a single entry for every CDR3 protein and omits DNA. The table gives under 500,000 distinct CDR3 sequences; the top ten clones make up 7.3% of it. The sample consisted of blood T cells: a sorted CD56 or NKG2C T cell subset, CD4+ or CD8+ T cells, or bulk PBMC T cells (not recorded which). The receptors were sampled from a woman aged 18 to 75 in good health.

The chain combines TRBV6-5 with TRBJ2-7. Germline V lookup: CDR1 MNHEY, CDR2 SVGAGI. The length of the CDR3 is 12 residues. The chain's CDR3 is CASIGGKYEQYF.

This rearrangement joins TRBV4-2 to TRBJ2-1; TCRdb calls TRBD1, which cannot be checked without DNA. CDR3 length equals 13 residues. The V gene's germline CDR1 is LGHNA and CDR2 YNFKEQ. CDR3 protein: CASSPTPANEQFF.

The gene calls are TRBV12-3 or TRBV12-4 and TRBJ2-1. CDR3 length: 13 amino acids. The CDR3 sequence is CASRLSSYNEQFF.

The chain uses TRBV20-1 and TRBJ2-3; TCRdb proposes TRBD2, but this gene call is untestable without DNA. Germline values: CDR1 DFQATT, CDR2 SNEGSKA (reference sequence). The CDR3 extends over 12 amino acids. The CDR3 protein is CSATGLSDTQYF.

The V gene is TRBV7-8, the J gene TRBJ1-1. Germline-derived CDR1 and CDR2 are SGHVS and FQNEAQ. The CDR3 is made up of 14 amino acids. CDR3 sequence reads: CASSKMIMNTEAFF.

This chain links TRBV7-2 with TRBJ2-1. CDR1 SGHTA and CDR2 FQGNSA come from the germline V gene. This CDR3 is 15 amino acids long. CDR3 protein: CASSLKWAVYNEQFF.

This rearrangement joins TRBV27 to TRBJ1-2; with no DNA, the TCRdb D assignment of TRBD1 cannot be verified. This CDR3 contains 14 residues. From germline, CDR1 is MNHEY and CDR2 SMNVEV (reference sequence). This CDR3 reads CASSPLDRVAGYTF.

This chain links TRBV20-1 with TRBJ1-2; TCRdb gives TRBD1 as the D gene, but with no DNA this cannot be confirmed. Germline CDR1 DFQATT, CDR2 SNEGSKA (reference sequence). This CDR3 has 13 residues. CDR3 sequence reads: CSARAGTGFGYTF.

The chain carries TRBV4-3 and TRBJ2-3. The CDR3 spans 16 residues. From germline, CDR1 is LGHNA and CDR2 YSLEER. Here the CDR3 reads CASSQDAGWGTDTQYF.

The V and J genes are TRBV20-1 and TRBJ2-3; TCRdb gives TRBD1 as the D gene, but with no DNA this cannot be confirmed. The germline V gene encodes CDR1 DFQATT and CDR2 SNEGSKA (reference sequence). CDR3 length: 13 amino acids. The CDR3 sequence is CSPGGQGTDTQYF.

CDR3 residues: CASSLNPTGEGTEAFF. The chain links TRBV14 to TRBJ1-1; absent DNA, TCRdb's TRBD1 call cannot be checked. The germline V gene encodes CDR1 SGHDN and CDR2 FVKESK. The CDR3 runs 16 residues.

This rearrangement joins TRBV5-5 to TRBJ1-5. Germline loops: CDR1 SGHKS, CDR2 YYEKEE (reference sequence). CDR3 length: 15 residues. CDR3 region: CASSLVWPLNQPQHF.

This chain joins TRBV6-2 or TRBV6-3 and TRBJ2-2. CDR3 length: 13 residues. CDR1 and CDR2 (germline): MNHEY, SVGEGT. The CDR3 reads CASSYPNTGELFF.

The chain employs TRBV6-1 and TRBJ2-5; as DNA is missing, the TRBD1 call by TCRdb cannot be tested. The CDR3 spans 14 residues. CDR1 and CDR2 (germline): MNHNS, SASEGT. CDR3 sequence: CATTLLTGTQTQYF.

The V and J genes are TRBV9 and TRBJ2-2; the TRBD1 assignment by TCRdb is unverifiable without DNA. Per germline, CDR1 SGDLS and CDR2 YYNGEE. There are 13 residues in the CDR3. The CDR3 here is CASPDRYTGELFF.

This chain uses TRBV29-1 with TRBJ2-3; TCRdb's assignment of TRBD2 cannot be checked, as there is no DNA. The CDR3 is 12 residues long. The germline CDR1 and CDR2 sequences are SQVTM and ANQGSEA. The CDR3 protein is CSVEVVAGVWYF.

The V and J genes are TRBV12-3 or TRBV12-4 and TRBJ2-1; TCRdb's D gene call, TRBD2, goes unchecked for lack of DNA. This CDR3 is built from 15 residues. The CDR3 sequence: CASSSRLAGFNEQFF.

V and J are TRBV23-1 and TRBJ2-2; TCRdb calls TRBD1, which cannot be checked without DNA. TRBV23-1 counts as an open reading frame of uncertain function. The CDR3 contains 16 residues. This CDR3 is CAPKDRGPTNTGELFF.

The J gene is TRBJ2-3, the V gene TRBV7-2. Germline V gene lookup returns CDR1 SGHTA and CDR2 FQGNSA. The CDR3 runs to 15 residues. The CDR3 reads CASSLNRQQTDTQYF.

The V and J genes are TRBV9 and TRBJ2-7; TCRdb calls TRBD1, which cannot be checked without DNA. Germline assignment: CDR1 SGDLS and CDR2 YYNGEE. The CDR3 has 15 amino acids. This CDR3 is CASSARGAGSYEQYF.

The CDR3 loop reads CASSLVGGPLRGYTF. J is TRBJ1-2 and V is TRBV12-3 or TRBV12-4; TCRdb's D gene call, TRBD1, goes unchecked for lack of DNA. The CDR3 loop spans 15 amino acids.

The CDR3 spells CASSFEAAEQYF. V gene TRBV5-1 combines with J gene TRBJ2-7; lacking DNA, the TRBD2 call made by TCRdb goes unchecked. This CDR3 has 12 amino acids. Germline V CDR1 and CDR2: SGHRS, YFSETQ.

CDR3 sequence: CASSFSRTQSNTGELFF. The chain combines TRBV12-3 or TRBV12-4 with TRBJ2-2; there is no DNA to check the TCRdb D call of TRBD1. The CDR3 runs to 17 residues.

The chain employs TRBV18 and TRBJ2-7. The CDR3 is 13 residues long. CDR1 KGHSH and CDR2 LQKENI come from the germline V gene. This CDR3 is CASSPKEEYEQYF.

The CDR3 protein is CASSSRGYTGELFF. The V gene is TRBV27, the J gene TRBJ2-2; checking the TCRdb D call of TRBD1 is not possible without DNA. The CDR3 consists of 14 residues. The germline gives CDR1 MNHEY, CDR2 SMNVEV (reference sequence).

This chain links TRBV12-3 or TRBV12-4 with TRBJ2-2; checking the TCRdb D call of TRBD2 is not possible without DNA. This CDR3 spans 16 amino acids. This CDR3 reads CASSSLSGANTGELFF.

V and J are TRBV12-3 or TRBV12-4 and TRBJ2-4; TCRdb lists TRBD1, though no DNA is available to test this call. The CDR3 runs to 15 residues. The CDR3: CASTPGGIYKNIQYF.

CDR3 protein: CATSREDFNTEAFF. The chain is built from TRBV15 and TRBJ1-1. This CDR3 is 14 amino acids long. CDR1 and CDR2 (germline): LNHNV, YYDKDF (reference sequence).

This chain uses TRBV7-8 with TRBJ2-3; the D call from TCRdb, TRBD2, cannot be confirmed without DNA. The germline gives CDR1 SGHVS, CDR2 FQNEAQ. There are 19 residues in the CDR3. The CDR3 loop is CASSFHLKVAGGRLDTQYF.